The T cell receptor (beta chain) under discussion was sequenced for a study of T-cell reconstitution after alpha-beta-depleted transplantation in children (dated by TCRdb to 2016 to 2017). With regard to the full study: The study quantitatively tracked T-cell immune reconstitution after TCRalphabeta/CD19-depleted allogeneic hematopoietic cell transplantation in children using TCR repertoire profiling.

Libraries were prepared through PCR. Reads for this sample came from an Illumina HiSeq 2500. To normalize quantification of the TCRbeta repertoire, the TCR libraries were built with molecular barcoding that relied on unique molecular identifiers. The public reads were reanalyzed by TCRdb: fastp trimming at Q25, MiXCR alignment, in-frame beta chains only. Each record represents a unique CDR3 protein, reported with the most common genes and DNA among its rows. The sample yields around 960,000 distinct CDR3 sequences; about 31% were counted once. The ten biggest clones cover 25% to 35% of the sample. Points the paper makes about the study in general: Over subsequent months, a decline in hyperexpanded clone frequencies was noted, and after one year, T-cell counts and TCRbeta diversity were mostly ascribed to newly produced T cells. In some patients, high TCRbeta diversity at day 60 was attributed to recipient T cells and intrathymic progenitors that had survived conditioning. The apparently early recovery of alphabetaT-cell counts about two months after transplant reportedly depended on only several hundred rapidly expanded clones that came from non-depleted graft cells.

Taken with the paper, the label for treatment or condition translates to: allogeneic hematopoietic cell transplantation with graft depleted of TCRalphabeta T cells and CD19 B cells. TCRalphabeta/CD19-depleted allogeneic hematopoietic cell grafts were given to the transplant recipients, all of whom were children. From the germline V gene, CDR1 is SGHTA and CDR2 is FQGTGA. V and J are truncated by 3 bases and 6 bases respectively, leaving an intervening sequence of 9 bases. The CDR3 runs 14 residues from the cysteine to the phenylalanine. The kept DNA is CDR3 alone, 42 bases in frame from the first base. This clonotype was observed a few times. What antigen it recognizes has not been identified. No quality values exist for individual bases; no much larger clone is one base distant.

The material was PBMCs, mostly from graft donor cells, obtained 360 days after TCRalphabeta/CD19-depleted stem cell transplant. The rearranged chain carries TRBV7-3 and TRBJ1-6; a tentative D match to TRBD1 spans 5 bases. This receptor was obtained from a boy in the first two years of life who had a stem cell transplant for SCID, so the T cells may come from the graft donor. The base sequence is TGTGCCAGCAGCTTGGGACCCGGTAATTCACCCCTCCACTTT. Translated, this is CASSLGPGNSPLHF.